The rows below give T cell receptor beta chains drawn from one sample of a study of T cell responses to AZD1222 COVID-19 vaccine. Generated by immunoSEQ multiplex PCR, the TCRdb table keeps only in-frame clones and is missing some. In the table there are 90,000 or so clones, roughly 88% of which are singletons. The sequencing here drew on peripheral blood, taken on day 0 of AZD1222 vaccination. The receptors were gathered from an adult in good health. Both conserved end residues are part of each CDR3. The order of the fields is D gene, clone size, J gene, V gene, CDR3 DNA, CDR3 protein. A D gene is named only where the DNA matches it firmly. For some rows the clone size is stated as once, few or many, or as a class when expanded; others skip it.

- - TRBJ2-3 TRBV10-2 TGCGCCAGCAAGCCGGGCGGAGGGGATACGCAGTATTTT CASKPGGGDTQYF
- - TRBJ1-3 TRBV5-1 TGCGCCAGCAGCACCGACAGTAACACCATATATTTT CASSTDSNTIYF
TRBD1 - TRBJ1-3 TRBV5-4 TGTGCCAGCAGCTCCCAGGGGGCCATCTCTGGAAACACCATATATTTT CASSSQGAISGNTIYF
- - TRBJ2-2 TRBV6-6 TGTGCCAGCAGTTACCCGGAGGGCACAAACACCGGGGAGCTGTTTTTT CASSYPEGTNTGELFF
- once TRBJ1-1 TRBV7-3 TGTGCCAGCACCTTGGAGAGGGAAAACCCTGAAGCTTTCTTT CASTLERENPEAFF
- - TRBJ2-7 TRBV28 TGTGCCAGCAGTTCATCCAACCCCTACGAGCAGTACTTC CASSSSNPYEQYF
- - TRBJ1-5 TRBV6-6 TGTGCCAGCAGTCGACGGGCCTCCAATCAGCCCCAGCATTTT CASSRRASNQPQHF
- - TRBJ1-3 TRBV29-1 TGCAGCGGAGGCGGCGGAGGTGGAAACACCATATATTTT CSGGGGGGNTIYF
- few TRBJ2-2 TRBV7-9 TGTGCCAGCAGTCCCCCCGGATTATCCGGGGAGCTGTTTTTT CASSPPGLSGELFF
TRBD1 - TRBJ1-1 TRBV7-2 TGTGCCAGCAGCGGACAGGGGCTGAACACTGAAGCTTTCTTT CASSGQGLNTEAFF
- - TRBJ1-1 TRBV6-5 TGTGCCAGCAGTCTCATAGGTCGGGAGTCCGCTGAAGCTTTCTTT CASSLIGRESAEAFF
TRBD2 - TRBJ2-1 TRBV24-1 TGTGCCACCAGTGATATGACTAGCGGGATCAGTATTGGTGAGCAGTTCTTC CATSDMTSGISIGEQFF
TRBD1 - TRBJ2-2 TRBV29-1 TGCGGCACGAAAGGGACAGGGTCCACCGGGGAGCTGTTTTTT CGTKGTGSTGELFF
- - TRBJ2-5 TRBV5-1 TGCGCCAGCAGCTTGGCAGAAGAGATCCAGTACTTC CASSLAEEIQYF
TRBD2 - TRBJ2-3 TRBV6-5 TGTGCCAGCAGTTACTCGACTAGCGGGGGGGCCGGTACGCAGTATTTT CASSYSTSGGAGTQYF
- few TRBJ2-7 TRBV18 TGTGCCAGCCGAACCACCCAAGCCTACGAGCAGTACTTC CASRTTQAYEQYF
TRBD1 - TRBJ1-1 TRBV2 TGTGCCAGCGGGGGACAGGGGAACACTGAAGCTTTCTTT CASGGQGNTEAFF
- - TRBJ2-7 TRBV7-8 TGTGCCAGCAGCTTAGGGGCCCTGTCCTACGAGCAGTACTTC CASSLGALSYEQYF
- - TRBJ1-1 TRBV4-3 TGCGCCAGCAGCCAAGTTGCGGGGCTGAACACTGAAGCTTTCTTT CASSQVAGLNTEAFF
- - TRBJ1-2 TRBV10-3 TGTGCCATCAATGACAACTCACAAAACTATGGCTACACCTTC CAINDNSQNYGYTF
TRBD1 - TRBJ2-5 TRBV27 TGTGCCAGCAGTTCCAAACCCCCGGGACAGGGGGCGAGAGAGACCCAGTACTTC CASSSKPPGQGARETQYF
TRBD1 once TRBJ2-1 TRBV7-2 TGTGCCAGCAGCCCCCCCGGGACAGCCGTCCCCGAGCAGTTCTTC CASSPPGTAVPEQFF
TRBD2 - TRBJ2-1 TRBV5-1 TGCGCCAGCAGCTTAGCTAGCGGGAGGCCCTACAATGAGCAGTTCTTC CASSLASGRPYNEQFF
- - TRBJ2-5 TRBV10-3 TGTGCCATCAGTGAACGTGGGGAGACCCAGTACTTC CAISERGETQYF
- - TRBJ1-5 TRBV12-3/TRBV12-4 TGTGCCAGCAGTTTTGACCGAGATCAGCCCCAGCATTTT CASSFDRDQPQHF
- - TRBJ1-6 TRBV2 TGTGCCAACGGGGGACCCGCGTCCTATAATTCACCCCTCCACTTT CANGGPASYNSPLHF
- - TRBJ1-2 TRBV12-3/TRBV12-4 TGTGCCAGCAGCTCTACAGGGAGCTATGGCTACACCTTC CASSSTGSYGYTF
- - TRBJ2-1 TRBV5-6 TGTGCCAGCAGCCAACACCAAGGGATTCCGGCGGTGGATGAGCAGTTCTTC CASSQHQGIPAVDEQFF
TRBD2 - TRBJ2-1 TRBV4-1 TGCGCCAGCAGCCAAGATAGCGGGAGCTCCTACAATGAGCAGTTCTTC CASSQDSGSSYNEQFF
- - TRBJ1-2 TRBV18 TGTGCCAGCTCACCACCCGGCGGGGACGGCTACACCTTC CASSPPGGDGYTF
TRBD1 - TRBJ1-1 TRBV6-6 TGTGCCAGCAGTGCACAGGGGGCAGCCACTGAAGCTTTCTTT CASSAQGAATEAFF
TRBD1 - TRBJ2-6 TRBV19 TGTGCCAGTATACCGGGACAGGGGGGCTCTGGGGCCAACGTCCTGACTTTC CASIPGQGGSGANVLTF
TRBD1 - TRBJ1-2 TRBV24-1 TGTGCCACCAGTGATTTGAGGGACAGGGGATCTAACTATGGCTACACCTTC CATSDLRDRGSNYGYTF
- - TRBJ1-2 TRBV3-1/TRBV3-2 TGTGCCAGCAGCCAGCATTACCCTACCGGGACGGTCTATGGCTACACCTTC CASSQHYPTGTVYGYTF
- - TRBJ1-1 TRBV2 TGTGCCAGCACCCTGGGCCCGAACACTGAAGCTTTCTTT CASTLGPNTEAFF
- - TRBJ1-2 TRBV11-2 TGTGCCAGCAGCCACAGGGTTGTGGGCTACACCTTC CASSHRVVGYTF